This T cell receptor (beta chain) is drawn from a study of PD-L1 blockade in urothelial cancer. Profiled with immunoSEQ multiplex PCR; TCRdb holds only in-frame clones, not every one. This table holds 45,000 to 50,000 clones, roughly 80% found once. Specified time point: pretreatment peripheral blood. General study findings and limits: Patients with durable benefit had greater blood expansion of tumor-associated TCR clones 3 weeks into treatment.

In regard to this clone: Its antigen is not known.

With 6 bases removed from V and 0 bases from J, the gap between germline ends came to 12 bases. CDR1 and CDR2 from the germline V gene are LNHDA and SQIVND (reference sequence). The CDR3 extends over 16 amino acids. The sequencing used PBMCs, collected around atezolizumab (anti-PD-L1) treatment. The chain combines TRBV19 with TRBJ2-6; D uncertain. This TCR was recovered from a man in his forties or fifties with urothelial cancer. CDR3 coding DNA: TGTGCCAGTAGGCCTGCAATGAGCTCTGGGGCCAACGTCCTGACTTTC. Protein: CASRPAMSSGANVLTF.